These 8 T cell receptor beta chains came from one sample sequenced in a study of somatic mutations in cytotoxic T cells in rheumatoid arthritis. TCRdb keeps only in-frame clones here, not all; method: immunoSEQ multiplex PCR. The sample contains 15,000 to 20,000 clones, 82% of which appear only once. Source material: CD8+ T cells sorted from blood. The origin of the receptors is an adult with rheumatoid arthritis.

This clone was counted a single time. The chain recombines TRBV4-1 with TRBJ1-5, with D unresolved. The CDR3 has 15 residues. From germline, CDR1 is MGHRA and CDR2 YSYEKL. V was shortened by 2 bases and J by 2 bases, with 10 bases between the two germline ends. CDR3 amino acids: CASSQMARGNQPQHF. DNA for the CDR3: TGCGCCAGCAGCCAAATGGCACGGGGCAATCAGCCCCAGCATTTT.

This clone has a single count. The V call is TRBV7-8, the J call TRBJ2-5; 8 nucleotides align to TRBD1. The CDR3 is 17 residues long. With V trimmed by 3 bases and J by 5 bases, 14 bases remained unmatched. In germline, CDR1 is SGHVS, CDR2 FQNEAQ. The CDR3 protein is CASSFPGTGGDVETQYF. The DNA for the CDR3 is TGTGCCAGCAGCTTTCCTGGGACAGGCGGGGACGTGGAGACCCAGTACTTC.

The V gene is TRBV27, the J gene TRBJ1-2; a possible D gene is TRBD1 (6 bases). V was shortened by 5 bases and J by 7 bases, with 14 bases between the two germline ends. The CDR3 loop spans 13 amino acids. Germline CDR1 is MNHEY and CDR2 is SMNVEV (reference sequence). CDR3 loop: CASSEREGGGYTF. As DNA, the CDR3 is TGTGCCAGCAGTGAACGGGAGGGGGGTGGCTACACCTTC.

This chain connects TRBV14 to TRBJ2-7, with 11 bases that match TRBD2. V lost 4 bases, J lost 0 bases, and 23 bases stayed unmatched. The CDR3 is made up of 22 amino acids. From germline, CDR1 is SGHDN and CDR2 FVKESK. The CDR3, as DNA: TGTGCCAGCAGCCGATTCGACATAGTGCTACTAGCGGGAGAAGAGGGCTCCTACGAGCAGTACTTC. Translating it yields CASSRFDIVLLAGEEGSYEQYF.

This chain's CDR3 is CASSLAGNTGELFF. CDR3 nucleotide sequence: TGCGCCAGCAGCTTGGCAGGGAACACCGGGGAGCTGTTTTTT. The V gene is TRBV5-1, the J gene TRBJ2-2; no clear D. This CDR3 contains 14 residues. V was cut by 0 bases and J by 1 base, with 4 bases left in between. Germline V gives CDR1 SGHRS, CDR2 YFSETQ.

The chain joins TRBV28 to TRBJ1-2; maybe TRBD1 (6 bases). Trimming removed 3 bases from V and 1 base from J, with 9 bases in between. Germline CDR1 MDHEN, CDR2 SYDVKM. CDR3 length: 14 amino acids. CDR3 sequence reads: CASSLRGGNYGYTF. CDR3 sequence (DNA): TGTGCCAGCAGTTTGAGGGGGGGTAACTATGGCTACACCTTC.

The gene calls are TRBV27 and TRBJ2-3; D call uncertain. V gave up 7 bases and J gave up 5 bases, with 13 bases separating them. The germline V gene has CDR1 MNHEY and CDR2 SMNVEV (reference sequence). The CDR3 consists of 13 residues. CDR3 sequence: CASKGVPEDTQYF. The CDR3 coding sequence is TGTGCCAGCAAGGGCGTTCCGGAAGATACGCAGTATTTT.

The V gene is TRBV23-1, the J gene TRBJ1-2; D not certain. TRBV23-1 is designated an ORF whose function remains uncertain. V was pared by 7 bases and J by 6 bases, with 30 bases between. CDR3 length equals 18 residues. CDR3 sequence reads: CASTQTLSSRPQEHGYTF. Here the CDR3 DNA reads TGCGCCAGCACCCAAACGCTCTCTAGCAGGCCCCAGGAGCATGGCTACACCTTC.